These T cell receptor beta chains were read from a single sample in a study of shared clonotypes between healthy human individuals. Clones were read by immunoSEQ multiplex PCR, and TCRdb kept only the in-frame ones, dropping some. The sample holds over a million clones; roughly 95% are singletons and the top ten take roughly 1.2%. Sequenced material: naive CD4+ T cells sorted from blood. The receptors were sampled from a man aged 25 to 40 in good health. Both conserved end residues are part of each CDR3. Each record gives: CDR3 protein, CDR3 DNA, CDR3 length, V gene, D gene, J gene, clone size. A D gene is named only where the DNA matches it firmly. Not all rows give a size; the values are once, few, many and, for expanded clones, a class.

CASSAQGVSGELFF TGTGCCAGCTCAGCACAGGGAGTGTCCGGGGAGCTGTTTTTT 14 TRBV18 - TRBJ2-2 -
CASSPGLAGGDEQFF TGTGCCAGCAGCCCTGGACTAGCGGGAGGGGATGAGCAGTTCTTC 15 TRBV5-4 TRBD2 TRBJ2-1 -
CASSPNGLEKLFF TGTGCCAGCAGCCCCAACGGACTAGAAAAACTGTTTTTT 13 TRBV28 - TRBJ1-4 -
CASSQVRGRRGNQPQHF TGTGCCAGCAGCCAAGTGAGGGGGCGTAGGGGCAATCAGCCCCAGCATTTT 17 TRBV4-2 TRBD1 TRBJ1-5 once
CASSLDRREAYGYTF TGTGCCAGCAGCTTAGATCGACGGGAAGCCTATGGCTACACCTTC 15 TRBV11-2 - TRBJ1-2 once
CASSYLWETQYF TGTGCCAGCAGCTATCTCTGGGAGACCCAGTACTTC 12 TRBV7-2 - TRBJ2-5 -
CASSPPGTSNTGELFF TGTGCCAGCTCACCACCCGGGACTAGCAACACCGGGGAGCTGTTTTTT 16 TRBV18 TRBD2 TRBJ2-2 -
CASSYGQTYEQYF TGCGCCAGCAGCTATGGACAGACCTACGAGCAGTACTTC 13 TRBV5-1 - TRBJ2-7 -
CASSLATSALLGVAFF TGTGCCAGCAGCTTAGCCACTAGCGCACTTCTAGGGGTAGCTTTCTTT 16 TRBV5-6 - TRBJ1-1 -
CASSSPRDGTDTQYF TGTGCCAGCAGCTCCCCCAGGGACGGCACAGATACGCAGTATTTT 15 TRBV5-4 - TRBJ2-3 -
CASSHPSGRVDNEQFF TGCGCCAGCAGCCACCCTAGCGGGAGAGTCGACAATGAGCAGTTCTTC 16 TRBV4-1 TRBD2 TRBJ2-1 -
CASSSRDRAISDTQYF TGTGCCAGCAGCTCCCGGGACAGGGCTATTTCAGATACGCAGTATTTT 16 TRBV7-6 TRBD1 TRBJ2-3 -
CASSPQGRGNTGELFF TGTGCCAGCAGTCCACAGGGGCGCGGGAACACCGGGGAGCTGTTTTTT 16 TRBV28 TRBD1 TRBJ2-2 once
CAPGQAYEQYF TGCGCCCCAGGGCAGGCCTACGAGCAGTACTTC 11 TRBV5-1 - TRBJ2-7 -
CASSTYEQYF TGTGCCAGCAGCACCTACGAGCAGTACTTC 10 TRBV5-8 - TRBJ2-7 -
CATSRDRGGDEQYF TGTGCCACCAGCAGAGATCGGGGAGGGGACGAGCAGTACTTC 14 TRBV15 TRBD2 TRBJ2-7 -
CASILGGQGNYEQYF TGTGCCAGCATCCTGGGGGGACAGGGGAACTACGAGCAGTACTTC 15 TRBV28 TRBD1 TRBJ2-7 -
CASSVGVSDTYEQYF TGTGCCAGCAGCGTAGGAGTGAGCGATACCTACGAGCAGTACTTC 15 TRBV9 - TRBJ2-7 once
CASRRDRLDEQFF TGTGCCAGCAGGAGGGACAGGCTCGATGAGCAGTTCTTC 13 TRBV6-1 TRBD1 TRBJ2-1 -
CASSFTSLSTDTQYF TGTGCCAGCAGTTTCACTAGCCTGAGCACAGATACGCAGTATTTT 15 TRBV27 - TRBJ2-3 -
CASSPHREGNTQYF TGTGCCAGCAGCCCGCACCGGGAAGGAAATACGCAGTATTTT 14 TRBV14 - TRBJ2-3 -
CASSEAGPGTGLLWSNQPQHF TGTGCCAGCAGTGAAGCCGGTCCGGGGACAGGCCTTCTTTGGAGCAATCAGCCCCAGCATTTT 21 TRBV6-1 TRBD1 TRBJ1-5 -
CASSVEQGIEYSEQYF TGTGCCAGCAGCGTCGAACAGGGGATTGAATATAGCGAGCAGTACTTC 16 TRBV5-6 TRBD1 TRBJ2-7 -
CASSSRDPNHSSAGELFF TGTGCCAGCAGCTCCCGGGACCCCAACCACAGCTCAGCCGGGGAGCTGTTTTTT 18 TRBV7-3 - TRBJ2-2 -
CASSMGDRVGYTF TGTGCCAGTAGTATGGGCGACAGGGTCGGCTACACCTTC 13 TRBV19 TRBD1 TRBJ1-2 -
CASSIASGSSYNEQFF TGTGCCAGTAGTATTGCTAGCGGGAGCTCCTACAATGAGCAGTTCTTC 16 TRBV19 TRBD2 TRBJ2-1 -